This passage covers 31 T cell receptor beta chains from one sample sequenced in a study of shared clonotypes between healthy human individuals. Sequencing used immunoSEQ multiplex PCR; TCRdb keeps in-frame clones, though not all of them. There are fewer than 850,000 clones in the sample; 90% occur only once, and approximately 35% lies in the top ten. The sequenced sample was memory CD8+ T cells from PBMCs. The sample's subset: CD45RO+ cells pooled with CCR7-negative TemRA cells. These receptors were collected from a man aged 18-30 years in good health. Some clones in this sample may be carry-over from other donors' samples.

V and J are TRBV7-9 and TRBJ1-4; D is perhaps TRBD1 (5 bases). The V end lost 1 base, the J end lost 8 bases, and 17 bases lay between the germline ends. The germline V gene has CDR1 SEHNR and CDR2 FQNEAQ (reference sequence). This CDR3 is 16 amino acids long. The CDR3 nucleotides read TGTGCCAGCAGCTTAGATGTCCGGGGGGTTTGGGAAAAACTGTTTTTT. This codes for CASSLDVRGVWEKLFF.

The chain recombines TRBV14 with TRBJ2-7; 11 bases agree with TRBD2. V shed 2 bases and J 5 bases; nucleotides not matched to a gene: 8. The CDR3 has 16 amino acids. The germline CDR1 and CDR2 sequences are SGHDN and FVKESK. CDR3 bases: TGTGCCAGCAGCCAATTCCGGGGACTAGCGGTAAACGAGCAGTACTTC. Translated: CASSQFRGLAVNEQYF.

The chain has TRBV27 and TRBJ2-5, with 8 bases lining up with TRBD1. This CDR3 has 16 amino acids. Germline V lookup: CDR1 MNHEY, CDR2 SMNVEV (reference sequence). Losses at the gene ends were 6 bases for V and 6 bases for J; bases not matched to a gene: 15. The CDR3 nucleotides are TGTGCCAGCAGCCCCTTCCGACAGGGGCTAGAAAAGACCCAGTACTTC. Its translation: CASSPFRQGLEKTQYF.

CDR3 DNA sequence: TGTGCCAGCAGCCAGATCAGGACAGGGACAAATCAGCCCCAGCATTTT. Translated, it gives CASSQIRTGTNQPQHF. This chain uses TRBV4-2 with TRBJ1-5, with 8 bases lining up with TRBD1. The germline gives CDR1 LGHNA, CDR2 YNFKEQ. V was clipped by 3 bases and J by 4 bases; unmatched bases: 8. This CDR3 spans 16 amino acids.

The chain is built from TRBV7-9 and TRBJ1-2; no clear D gene. Trimming shortened V by 5 bases and J by 3 bases, and 4 bases separated the two germline ends. The CDR3 consists of 11 residues. Germline CDR1 reads SEHNR; CDR2 reads FQNEAQ (reference sequence). The chain's CDR3 is CASSADYGYTF. CDR3 bases: TGTGCCAGCAGCGCCGACTATGGCTACACCTTC.

The chain carries TRBV2 and TRBJ1-1; 7 bases align to TRBD1. The junction had 7 bases not matched to a gene; V was cut back by 6 bases and J by 0 bases. CDR1 is SNHLY and CDR2 is FYNNEI in the germline V gene. This CDR3 comprises 15 residues. This chain's CDR3 is CASREDRSMNTEAFF. The CDR3 bases are TGTGCCAGCAGAGAGGACAGGAGCATGAACACTGAAGCTTTCTTT.

This chain joins TRBV27 and TRBJ2-5; a possible D gene is TRBD2 (6 bases). With 4 bases removed from V and 2 bases from J, the gap between germline ends came to 17 bases. The germline gives CDR1 MNHEY, CDR2 SMNVEV (reference sequence). This CDR3 is built from 16 residues. The DNA of the CDR3 is TGTGCCAGCAGTTATGCTCCGACGGGGGTACAAGAGACCCAGTACTTC. This translates into CASSYAPTGVQETQYF.

The rearrangement joins TRBV29-1 to TRBJ2-1; a possible D gene is TRBD1 (5 bases). The CDR3 is 13 residues long. With 4 bases removed from V and 5 bases from J, the gap between germline ends came to 12 bases. Looked up from germline, CDR1 is SQVTM and CDR2 is ANQGSEA. The CDR3 bases are TGCAGCGTTGGGCAGGGTGTCCACAATGAGCAGTTCTTC. Encoded protein: CSVGQGVHNEQFF.

This clone occurred a few times. V is TRBV6-1 and J is TRBJ2-6; perhaps D is TRBD1 or TRBD2 (5 bases each). V shed 2 bases and J shed 4 bases, with 12 bases lying between them. Germline CDR1 MNHNS, CDR2 SASEGT. The CDR3 contains 16 residues. The CDR3 sequence: CASSESMGTGANVLTF. CDR3 nucleotide sequence: TGTGCCAGCAGTGAAAGCATGGGGACCGGGGCCAACGTCCTGACTTTC.

This chain links TRBV7-3 with TRBJ2-1; 10 bases match TRBD2. Germline values: CDR1 SGHTA, CDR2 FQGTGA. J lost 5 bases, V lost 1 base, and 11 bases had no gene match. This CDR3 is 18 amino acids long. CDR3: CASSLIGASGRAHNEQFF. For the CDR3, the DNA is TGTGCCAGCAGCTTAATAGGGGCCAGCGGGAGGGCCCACAATGAGCAGTTCTTC.

The genes are TRBV7-2 and TRBJ1-1, with D possibly TRBD1 on 6 matching bases. Germline lookup yields CDR1 SGHTA and CDR2 FQGNSA. The CDR3 runs to 12 residues. V shed 4 bases and J shed 10 bases, with 13 bases lying between them. DNA for the CDR3: TGTGCCAGCAGCTCAGGGGCCGCGGGAGCTTTCTTT. Protein: CASSSGAAGAFF.

The table lists this clone with a few counts. This sequence joins TRBV6-5 and TRBJ1-5; weak D call: TRBD1 (5 bases). Germline V gene data show CDR1 as MNHEY and CDR2 as SVGAGI. The CDR3 sequence is 15 residues long. V was cut by 6 bases and J by 8 bases, with 20 bases left in between. The CDR3 spells CASSETAGVDEPQHF. The CDR3 bases are TGTGCCAGCAGCGAGACAGCTGGAGTTGATGAGCCCCAGCATTTT.

The gene calls are TRBV5-1 and TRBJ2-1; 11 nucleotides line up with TRBD1. Germline V gene lookup returns CDR1 SGHRS and CDR2 YFSETQ. The V and J ends lost 0 bases and 0 bases, in that order; junction bases with no gene match: 8. This CDR3 has 19 amino acids. The CDR3 reads CASSLEWTGGLSSYNEQFF. Written as DNA, the CDR3 is TGCGCCAGCAGCTTGGAGTGGACAGGGGGCCTCAGCTCCTACAATGAGCAGTTCTTC.

This clone has just one count. J is TRBJ2-1 and V is TRBV6-6; perhaps TRBD1 as D (5 bases). From germline, CDR1 is MNHNY and CDR2 SVGAGI (reference sequence). This CDR3 comprises 15 residues. Trimming shortened V by 4 bases and J by 1 base, and 11 bases separated the two germline ends. The CDR3, as DNA: TGTGCCAGCAGTTCCCTAGACAGTTCCTACAATGAGCAGTTCTTC. As protein: CASSSLDSSYNEQFF.

This chain connects TRBV5-1 to TRBJ2-4; D is uncertain. Germline CDR1 is SGHRS and CDR2 is YFSETQ. Trimming removed 0 bases from V and 0 bases from J, with 13 bases in between. The CDR3 has 17 amino acids. The CDR3: CASSLVLPALAKNIQYF. The CDR3 region has the DNA TGCGCCAGCAGCTTGGTACTACCGGCACTAGCCAAAAACATTCAGTACTTC.

The count of this clone is one. Other DNA sequences in this specimen translate into the identical CDR3. This chain connects TRBV27 to TRBJ1-1, with D uncertain. Germline CDR1 is MNHEY and CDR2 is SMNVEV (reference sequence). The CDR3 loop spans 12 amino acids. With 4 bases removed from V and 6 bases from J, the gap between germline ends came to 9 bases. The CDR3 nucleotides are TGTGCCAGCAGTTCGGGTACCCCTGAAGCTTTCTTT. Amino acids: CASSSGTPEAFF.

This chain uses TRBV28 with TRBJ1-4; 8 nucleotides line up with TRBD1. CDR3 size: 14 residues. The germline V gene encodes CDR1 MDHEN and CDR2 SYDVKM. Trimming removed 5 bases from V and 6 bases from J; junction bases left unmatched: 5. CDR3 sequence: CASSPGGDDEKLFF. CDR3 nucleotides: TGTGCCAGCAGTCCAGGGGGCGATGATGAAAAACTGTTTTTT. Combining the CDR3 with reference TRBV28 and TRBJ1-4 gives the whole variable domain DVKVTQSSRYLVKRTGEKVFLECVQDMDHENMFWYRQDPGLGLRLIYFSYDVKMKEKGDIPEGYSVSREKKERFSLILESASTNQTSMYLCASSPGGDDEKLFFGSGTQLSVL.

This clone was detected once. The V call is TRBV9, the J call TRBJ2-5, with 13 bases lining up with TRBD2. V shed 3 bases, J shed 4 bases, and the junction held 3 bases outside the gene matches. The CDR3 is 15 amino acids. Germline loops: CDR1 SGDLS, CDR2 YYNGEE. The CDR3 nucleotides are TGTGCCAGCAGCGGACGGACTAGCGGGAGAGAGACCCAGTACTTC. Translated, it gives CASSGRTSGRETQYF.

The genes are TRBV9 and TRBJ2-2, with no clear D. Trimming removed 1 base from V and 0 bases from J, with 7 bases in between. The germline V gene encodes CDR1 SGDLS and CDR2 YYNGEE. This CDR3 is built from 15 residues. The CDR3 sequence is CASSVHLANTGELFF. The DNA for the CDR3 is TGTGCCAGCAGCGTACACTTAGCGAACACCGGGGAGCTGTTTTTT.

The gene calls are TRBV6-5 and TRBJ1-2, with a weak D call TRBD1 (6 bases). Trimming removed 5 bases from V and 8 bases from J, with 15 bases in between. CDR1 and CDR2 from the germline V gene are MNHEY and SVGAGI. The CDR3 contains 13 residues. CDR3 DNA: TGTGCCAGCAGTAAAAACAGGGTCGACGGCTACACCTTC. Its translation is CASSKNRVDGYTF.

The CDR3 spells CASSLVGGTDTQYF. CDR3 in DNA: TGTGCCAGCAGCTTAGTTGGGGGGACAGATACGCAGTATTTT. V gene TRBV11-1 combines with J gene TRBJ2-3; D possibly corresponds to TRBD2 (6 bases). The CDR3 covers 14 residues. Trimming shortened V by 1 base and J by 3 bases, and 8 bases separated the two germline ends. Germline CDR1 reads SGHAT; CDR2 reads FQDESV (reference sequence).

This chain joins TRBV19 and TRBJ2-3; no definite D call. Trimming took off 5 bases at V and 0 bases at J, with 12 bases between the two ends. The CDR3 has 15 amino acids. Germline CDR1 reads LNHDA; CDR2 reads SQIVND (reference sequence). CDR3 in amino acids: CASSSRSSSTDTQYF. The CDR3 DNA sequence: TGTGCCAGTAGTTCCCGATCTTCTAGCACAGATACGCAGTATTTT.

The rearrangement uses TRBV10-3 and TRBJ2-1; no clear D gene. The CDR3 runs to 13 residues. V gave up 2 bases and J gave up 0 bases, with 2 bases separating them. Looked up from germline, CDR1 is ENHRY and CDR2 is SYGVKD. The DNA for the CDR3 is TGTGCCATCAGTGAGATCTCCTACAATGAGCAGTTCTTC. Its protein product is CAISEISYNEQFF.

V gene TRBV15 combines with J gene TRBJ2-7, with D perhaps TRBD2 (6 bases). The germline V and J ends were trimmed by 4 bases and 2 bases, with 18 bases remaining between them. Looked up from germline, CDR1 is LNHNV and CDR2 is YYDKDF (reference sequence). This CDR3 has 16 residues. The CDR3 DNA is TGTGCCACCAGCATAAGGAGGGCGGAGTCCGCCTACGAGCAGTACTTC. Amino acids: CATSIRRAESAYEQYF.

The chain links TRBV2 to TRBJ2-1; TRBD2 agrees at 12 bases. Germline trimming cut 6 bases from V and 0 bases from J; bases unmatched to any gene: 9. Germline values: CDR1 SNHLY, CDR2 FYNNEI. The CDR3 spans 18 residues. The CDR3 region is CASSQTSGSSLSYNEQFF. DNA for the CDR3: TGTGCCAGCAGCCAGACTAGCGGGAGTTCCCTCTCCTACAATGAGCAGTTCTTC.

V usage is TRBV7-9 and J usage is TRBJ1-1; 8 bases align to TRBD1. CDR3 length: 16 residues. With V trimmed by 6 bases and J by 0 bases, 9 bases remained unmatched. Germline lookup yields CDR1 SEHNR and CDR2 FQNEAQ (reference sequence). The CDR3 region has the DNA TGTGCCAGCAGTTATCCCCCGGGACAGGTGAACACTGAAGCTTTCTTT. This codes for CASSYPPGQVNTEAFF.

The chain carries TRBV25-1 and TRBJ2-5, with D perhaps matching TRBD2 (5 bases). The end of the DNA aligns better with TRBJ2-7, so the J call may be wrong. The germline V gene has CDR1 MGHDK and CDR2 SYGVNS. The CDR3 runs to 13 residues. The CDR3 nucleotides are TGTGCCAGCAGTGAGTTCCGGGGTCTCGAGCAGTACTTC. Translated, it gives CASSEFRGLEQYF.

The CDR3 DNA follows: TGCGCCAGCAGCCAGGCCGGGTCCTACAATGAGCAGTTCTTC. Encoded protein: CASSQAGSYNEQFF. The rearrangement joins TRBV4-1 to TRBJ2-1; D unresolved. CDR1 is MGHRA, CDR2 YSYEKL, per germline. The CDR3 consists of 14 residues. V lost 3 bases and J lost 1, with 7 bases in between.

The chain has TRBV19 and TRBJ2-7, with a tentative D call TRBD2 (7 bases). This CDR3 has 13 amino acids. CDR1 and CDR2 (germline): LNHDA, SQIVND (reference sequence). Trimming took off 5 bases at V and 6 bases at J, with 14 bases between the two ends. The CDR3, as DNA: TGTGCCAGTAGTGGGGGGGGCGTGGGCGAGCAGTACTTC. Its translation is CASSGGGVGEQYF.

The chain links TRBV28 to TRBJ2-7, with unresolved D. V was cut by 6 bases and J by 2 bases, with 14 bases left in between. The germline gives CDR1 MDHEN, CDR2 SYDVKM. The CDR3 loop spans 14 amino acids. DNA of the CDR3: TGTGCCAGCAGCTCCGCTTCCATCGCCTACGAGCAGTACTTC. It yields the protein CASSSASIAYEQYF.

CDR3 sequence reads: CASSSRETQYF. The CDR3 coding sequence is TGTGCCAGCAGTTCGAGGGAGACCCAGTACTTC. The chain carries TRBV28 and TRBJ2-5, with unresolved D. The CDR3 extends over 11 amino acids. V lost 4 bases to trimming and J lost 5 bases, with 5 bases between them. CDR1 and CDR2 (germline): MDHEN, SYDVKM.